This entry lists 23 T cell receptor beta chains sequenced from one sample in a study of sequential checkpoint blockade in melanoma. Documented treatment: randomized to nivolumab then ipilimumab (arm A) or the reverse (arm B). Data came from immunoSEQ multiplex PCR; TCRdb stores just in-frame clones and leaves some out. The profile covers some 17,000 clones, with 80% appearing a single time and 12% taken by the ten largest. The specimen comprised CD8+ T cells sorted from blood (inferred from file names), sampled from a patient given nivolumab and ipilimumab in sequence. These receptors were taken from a human donor with melanoma.

The chain has TRBV4-1 and TRBJ2-7; a weak D match, TRBD2 (6 bases). Germline V CDR1 and CDR2: MGHRA, YSYEKL. The germline V and J ends were trimmed by 4 bases and 5 bases, with 12 bases remaining between them. This CDR3 is 13 amino acids long. The CDR3 reads CASSPSWGDEQYF. DNA of the CDR3: TGCGCCAGCAGCCCCAGCTGGGGGGACGAGCAGTACTTC.

The rearrangement joins TRBV19 to TRBJ1-5; no firm D call. From germline, CDR1 is LNHDA and CDR2 SQIVND (reference sequence). CDR3 size: 13 residues. V gave up 5 bases and J gave up 7 bases, with 12 bases separating them. The CDR3 DNA sequence: TGTGCCAGTAGTGGCCATGACGGGCAGCCCCAGCATTTT. It codes for CASSGHDGQPQHF.

The chain employs TRBV7-2 and TRBJ2-7, with unresolved D. V was pared by 2 bases and J by 3 bases, with 8 bases between. The length of the CDR3 is 13 residues. Germline V CDR1 and CDR2: SGHTA, FQGNSA. CDR3 sequence: CASSLPNGYEQYF. CDR3 coding DNA: TGTGCCAGCAGCTTACCCAACGGCTACGAGCAGTACTTC.

The chain combines TRBV7-6 with TRBJ2-7, with TRBD2 as a possible D gene (6 bases). This CDR3 has 15 amino acids. Germline V gene data show CDR1 as SGHVS and CDR2 as FNYEAQ. V dropped 3 bases and J dropped 3 bases, with 15 bases sitting between them. CDR3: CASSFKASAIYEQYF. The CDR3 nucleotides read TGTGCCAGCAGCTTTAAGGCTAGCGCTATCTACGAGCAGTACTTC. The full variable domain, its missing parts supplied by reference TRBV7-6 and TRBJ2-7, is GAGVSQSPRYKVTKRGQDVALRCDPISGHVSLYWYRQALGQGPEFLTYFNYEAQQDKSGLPNDRFSAERPEGSISTLTIQRTEQRDSAMYRCASSFKASAIYEQYFGPGTRLTVT.

This clone appeared once. CDR3 residues: CASSIRGMNTEAFF. The CDR3 DNA sequence: TGTGCCAGTAGTATTAGGGGGATGAACACTGAAGCTTTCTTT. The gene calls are TRBV19 and TRBJ1-1; maybe TRBD1 (6 bases). The CDR3 is 14 amino acids. Germline V CDR1 and CDR2: LNHDA, SQIVND (reference sequence). The V gene lost 3 bases and the J gene lost 0 bases, with 8 bases spanning the gap. The full variable domain, with the rest looked up from reference TRBV19 and TRBJ1-1, is DGGITQSPKYLFRKEGQNVTLSCEQNLNHDAMYWYRQDPGQGLRLIYYSQIVNDFQKGDIAEGYSVSREKKESFPLTVTSAQKNPTAFYLCASSIRGMNTEAFFGQGTRLTVV.

The chain employs TRBV5-1 and TRBJ2-7; 13 bases agree with TRBD2. V was pared by 4 bases and J by 5 bases, with 6 bases of the junction left unmatched. The CDR3 consists of 15 residues. Germline V gene data show CDR1 as SGHRS and CDR2 as YFSETQ. CDR3 region: CASSAGTSGIDEQYF. The CDR3 bases are TGCGCCAGCAGCGCAGGGACTAGCGGGATCGACGAGCAGTACTTC. Full variable domain (remainder filled in from reference TRBV5-1 and TRBJ2-7): KAGVTQTPRYLIKTRGQQVTLSCSPISGHRSVSWYQQTPGQGLQFLFEYFSETQRNKGNFPGRFSGRQFSNSRSEMNVSTLELGDSALYLCASSAGTSGIDEQYFGPGTRLTVT.

V is TRBV11-2 and J is TRBJ1-2, with 7 bases that match TRBD1. With V trimmed by 3 bases and J by 4 bases, 8 bases remained unmatched. CDR3 length equals 15 residues. Germline CDR1 SGHAT, CDR2 FQNNGV. The CDR3 sequence is CASSFQGGGGYGYTF. The CDR3, as DNA: TGTGCCAGCAGCTTCCAGGGGGGAGGAGGCTATGGCTACACCTTC.

This chain connects TRBV6-5 to TRBJ1-2; TRBD1 might be the D (5 bases). Trimming left V 2 bases short and J 4 bases short, with 8 bases between. The germline CDR1 and CDR2 sequences are MNHEY and SVGAGI. The CDR3 is made up of 13 amino acids. The CDR3, as DNA: TGTGCCAGCAGTTACGGGGGGACCTATGGCTACACCTTC. Its protein product is CASSYGGTYGYTF.

The chain is built from TRBV19 and TRBJ2-1; D is perhaps TRBD1 (6 bases). With 5 bases removed from V and 5 bases from J, the gap between germline ends came to 16 bases. Per germline, CDR1 LNHDA and CDR2 SQIVND (reference sequence). This CDR3 comprises 15 residues. CDR3 bases: TGTGCCAGTAGTTTAACTGGATCAGGGGACAATGAGCAGTTCTTC. Protein: CASSLTGSGDNEQFF.

The chain couples TRBV7-8 to TRBJ2-3, with 9 bases identical to TRBD2. Germline V gene data show CDR1 as SGHVS and CDR2 as FQNEAQ. The CDR3 has 16 amino acids. The trim removed 5 bases at V and 5 bases at J, leaving 11 bases unmatched. Here the CDR3 DNA reads TGTGCCAGCAGCCCTCGGGTAGCGGGGGAGGTAGATACGCAGTATTTT. Protein: CASSPRVAGEVDTQYF.

This sequence joins TRBV4-3 and TRBJ1-5; D not resolved. Trimming cost V 0 bases and J 2 bases, with 11 bases left between them. The CDR3 totals 16 residues. Germline V gene data show CDR1 as LGHNA and CDR2 as YSLEER. For the CDR3, the DNA is TGCGCCAGCAGCCAAGAACATTCCCATGGCAATCAGCCCCAGCATTTT. Translated, it gives CASSQEHSHGNQPQHF.

The V call is TRBV28, the J call TRBJ1-1; D not resolved. V shed 2 bases and J shed 4 bases, with 8 bases lying between them. CDR3 size: 13 residues. Germline CDR1 MDHEN, CDR2 SYDVKM. DNA for the CDR3: TGTGCCAGCAGTTTAATAGGAGGCACTGAAGCTTTCTTT. It yields the protein CASSLIGGTEAFF.

This clone has only one observation. This chain connects TRBV4-1 to TRBJ1-2; D uncertain. The CDR3 length is 14 residues. The V and J ends lost 1 base and 4 bases respectively, with 10 bases between them. Germline V gene sequence: CDR1 MGHRA, CDR2 YSYEKL. The CDR3: CASSQGSAGYGYTF. The CDR3, as DNA: TGCGCCAGCAGCCAAGGGAGCGCGGGCTATGGCTACACCTTC.

By frequency in the sample, this clone is medium-sized (0.01 to 0.1%). This rearrangement joins TRBV15 to TRBJ1-5, with D tentatively TRBD1 (6 bases). The CDR3 runs to 15 residues. V was clipped by 0 bases and J by 3 bases, with 9 bases between them. Germline assignment: CDR1 LNHNV and CDR2 YYDKDF (reference sequence). CDR3 sequence reads: CATSRDAGVNQPQHF. In DNA, the CDR3 is TGTGCCACCAGCAGAGATGCAGGGGTCAATCAGCCCCAGCATTTT.

In this sample, this clone turned up once. V usage is TRBV19 and J usage is TRBJ1-2, with 9 bases that match TRBD1. Germline V gene data show CDR1 as LNHDA and CDR2 as SQIVND (reference sequence). The length of the CDR3 is 14 residues. The V and J ends lost 5 bases and 8 bases, in that order; junction bases with no gene match: 9. Here the CDR3 reads CASSPRTGVDGYTF. Here the CDR3 DNA reads TGTGCCAGTAGTCCACGGACAGGGGTGGACGGCTACACCTTC.

In its sample, this clone was seen a few times. This rearrangement joins TRBV19 to TRBJ2-7; 13 nucleotides agree with TRBD2. The CDR3 has 15 residues. Germline-derived CDR1 and CDR2 are LNHDA and SQIVND (reference sequence). The V gene end was trimmed by 3 bases and the J gene end by 4 bases; junction bases not matched to a gene: 3. The CDR3 coding sequence is TGTGCCAGTAGTATGGGACTAGCGGGGCGGTACGAGCAGTACTTC. Translated: CASSMGLAGRYEQYF.

This clone has a handful of counts. V is TRBV4-1 and J is TRBJ1-2; 8 bases map to TRBD1. From germline, CDR1 is MGHRA and CDR2 YSYEKL. The CDR3 is 14 residues long. With 2 bases clipped from V and 3 bases from J, the junction kept 2 bases outside the gene matches. The CDR3 DNA follows: TGCGCCAGCAGCCAAAAGGACAGGGACTATGGCTACACCTTC. This gives the protein CASSQKDRDYGYTF.

The chain couples TRBV7-6 to TRBJ2-7; D remains ambiguous. V was clipped by 5 bases and J by 3 bases, with 11 bases between them. Germline loops: CDR1 SGHVS, CDR2 FNYEAQ. This CDR3 has 13 residues. The CDR3 region has the DNA TGTGCCAGCAGCCCCTTCAGATTCTACGAGCAGTACTTC. Translated: CASSPFRFYEQYF. The full variable domain, in which reference TRBV7-6 and TRBJ2-7 provide the parts outside the CDR3, is GAGVSQSPRYKVTKRGQDVALRCDPISGHVSLYWYRQALGQGPEFLTYFNYEAQQDKSGLPNDRFSAERPEGSISTLTIQRTEQRDSAMYRCASSPFRFYEQYFGPGTRLTVT.

The CDR3 DNA is TGTGCCAGCAGCAGGTCACAGGGGATTGTGGCCTACGAGCAGTACTTC. As protein: CASSRSQGIVAYEQYF. V is TRBV5-5 and J is TRBJ2-7, with TRBD1 matching 7 bases. Trimming cost V 4 bases and J 2 bases; bases outside gene matches: 12. In germline, CDR1 is SGHKS, CDR2 YYEKEE (reference sequence). The CDR3 covers 16 residues. The whole variable domain, remainder taken from reference TRBV5-5 and TRBJ2-7, is DAGVTQSPTHLIKTRGQQVTLRCSPISGHKSVSWYQQVLGQGPQFIFQYYEKEERGRGNFPDRFSARQFPNYSSELNVNALLLGDSALYLCASSRSQGIVAYEQYFGPGTRLTVT.

The chain couples TRBV19 to TRBJ2-7; D unclear. CDR1 and CDR2 from the germline V gene are LNHDA and SQIVND (reference sequence). Trimming left V 3 bases short and J 3 bases short, with 12 bases between. CDR3 length: 14 amino acids. The CDR3 bases are TGTGCCAGTAGTATTAAGCCAGGTAACTACGAGCAGTACTTC. It is translated as CASSIKPGNYEQYF.

The CDR3 sequence is CASSERSRVSLGYTF. The CDR3 DNA reads as TGTGCCAGCAGTGAAAGGAGCAGGGTTTCACTTGGCTACACCTTC. The chain has TRBV6-1 and TRBJ1-2; D is possibly TRBD1 (5 bases). Trimming cost V 2 bases and J 7 bases, with 17 bases left between them. This CDR3 spans 15 amino acids. CDR1 MNHNS and CDR2 SASEGT come from the germline V gene.

The chain uses TRBV9 and TRBJ2-7, with D perhaps TRBD2 (5 bases). The germline gives CDR1 SGDLS, CDR2 YYNGEE. The CDR3 is made up of 14 amino acids. With 5 bases removed from V and 4 bases from J, the gap between germline ends came to 16 bases. The CDR3 here is CASSLGLANYEQYF. In nucleotides, the CDR3 is TGTGCCAGCAGTCTTGGACTTGCAAATTACGAGCAGTACTTC.

The genes are TRBV21-1 and TRBJ1-5; TRBD1 was called by the table and not checked on the DNA. TRBV21-1 is a recognized pseudogene. The CDR3 is 15 amino acids. CDR3 nucleotide sequence: TGTGCCAGCAGCATTGCCGGGACAGGGAAACAGCCCCAGCATTTT. This gives the protein CASSIAGTGKQPQHF.